The rows below give T cell receptor beta chains drawn from one sample of a study of T cells in narcolepsy. The assay was immunoSEQ multiplex PCR, and TCRdb's table has in-frame clones only and misses some. The sample records about 40,000 clones, roughly 88% being singletons. Sequencing was done on a sample of CD45RA- memory CD4+ T cells from PBMCs. The source of these receptors is a human donor with narcolepsy. CDR3s include the opening cysteine and the closing phenylalanine or tryptophan. The order of the fields is D gene, J gene, V gene, CDR3 protein. The D gene is left open where the match is weak.

D gene: .
J gene: TRBJ1-5
V gene: TRBV6-5
CDR3 protein: CASRGGHSGQPQHF

D gene: .
J gene: TRBJ2-3
V gene: TRBV7-9
CDR3 protein: CASSLGEDRVTDTQYF

D gene: TRBD2
J gene: TRBJ2-3
V gene: TRBV19
CDR3 protein: CASSTKGLAGGNTDTQYF

D gene: .
J gene: TRBJ1-6
V gene: TRBV30
CDR3 protein: CARRDGGSPLHF

D gene: .
J gene: TRBJ1-1
V gene: TRBV10-1
CDR3 protein: CASSSPQAYTEAFF

D gene: .
J gene: TRBJ1-5
V gene: TRBV30
CDR3 protein: CAWSTEAAQPQHF

D gene: .
J gene: TRBJ1-1
V gene: TRBV7-2
CDR3 protein: CASSPTPKTNTEAFF

D gene: TRBD1
J gene: TRBJ2-7
V gene: TRBV13
CDR3 protein: CASSGTGLTEEQYF

D gene: .
J gene: TRBJ1-1
V gene: TRBV27
CDR3 protein: CATSLFQGRTEAFF

D gene: .
J gene: TRBJ1-5
V gene: TRBV30
CDR3 protein: CAWSVGQYSNQPQHF

D gene: .
J gene: TRBJ1-2
V gene: TRBV27
CDR3 protein: CASSSQQGYGYTF

D gene: .
J gene: TRBJ1-1
V gene: TRBV30
CDR3 protein: CAWIGYTEAFF

D gene: .
J gene: TRBJ2-1
V gene: TRBV5-1
CDR3 protein: CASSLKLGGSNEQFF

D gene: .
J gene: TRBJ1-4
V gene: TRBV19
CDR3 protein: CASSIKRPGEKLFF

D gene: .
J gene: TRBJ1-1
V gene: TRBV19
CDR3 protein: CASREPMNTEAFF

D gene: .
J gene: TRBJ2-3
V gene: TRBV9
CDR3 protein: CASSVEGGEVNTQYF

D gene: .
J gene: TRBJ2-5
V gene: TRBV7-8
CDR3 protein: CASSMNTGQETQYF

D gene: .
J gene: TRBJ2-5
V gene: TRBV2
CDR3 protein: CASSEAAETQYF

D gene: TRBD2
J gene: TRBJ2-2
V gene: TRBV19
CDR3 protein: CAGSLAGANTGELFF

D gene: .
J gene: TRBJ1-3
V gene: TRBV4-3
CDR3 protein: CASSQDHGAGNTIYF

D gene: .
J gene: TRBJ2-5
V gene: TRBV6-6
CDR3 protein: CATGIPKETQYF

D gene: TRBD1
J gene: TRBJ1-2
V gene: TRBV7-2
CDR3 protein: CASSLMPPSMTGGENGYTF

D gene: TRBD1
J gene: TRBJ1-2
V gene: TRBV14
CDR3 protein: CASSRSPGTVAIGYTF

D gene: .
J gene: TRBJ1-2
V gene: TRBV5-1
CDR3 protein: CASSLGAVDSYGYTF

D gene: .
J gene: TRBJ1-4
V gene: TRBV6-1
CDR3 protein: CASRRALSNEKLFF

D gene: TRBD2
J gene: TRBJ2-7
V gene: TRBV27
CDR3 protein: CASKSEAGVAYEQYF

D gene: TRBD2
J gene: TRBJ2-1
V gene: TRBV27
CDR3 protein: CASSRTSGGGFNEQFF

D gene: .
J gene: TRBJ2-7
V gene: TRBV30
CDR3 protein: CAWSGWGAFYEQYF

D gene: .
J gene: TRBJ1-3
V gene: TRBV4-3
CDR3 protein: CASSQAQEINTIYF

D gene: .
J gene: TRBJ1-5
V gene: TRBV28
CDR3 protein: CASSDRVTGQPQHF

D gene: TRBD2
J gene: TRBJ2-3
V gene: TRBV5-4
CDR3 protein: CASSSGLAGTDTQYF

D gene: TRBD1
J gene: TRBJ2-7
V gene: TRBV7-2
CDR3 protein: CASSPRTGGSYEQYF

D gene: .
J gene: TRBJ1-1
V gene: TRBV7-3
CDR3 protein: CASSTGMNTEAFF

D gene: .
J gene: TRBJ1-5
V gene: TRBV7-2
CDR3 protein: CASSLLKNQPQHF

D gene: TRBD1
J gene: TRBJ1-2
V gene: TRBV19
CDR3 protein: CASRVPGGNYGYTF

D gene: .
J gene: TRBJ2-3
V gene: TRBV19
CDR3 protein: CASSTGQPRTDTQYF

D gene: TRBD1
J gene: TRBJ1-2
V gene: TRBV11-2
CDR3 protein: CASSRDRESGYTF

D gene: .
J gene: TRBJ2-5
V gene: TRBV5-4
CDR3 protein: CASSYSQETQYF

D gene: .
J gene: TRBJ1-2
V gene: TRBV30
CDR3 protein: CAWSQYRVSYGYTF

D gene: .
J gene: TRBJ1-3
V gene: TRBV19
CDR3 protein: CASGTSFTNTIYF

D gene: TRBD1
J gene: TRBJ2-2
V gene: TRBV11-2
CDR3 protein: CASRTTGGLAGELFF

D gene: TRBD1
J gene: TRBJ1-1
V gene: TRBV12-5
CDR3 protein: CASGLTGTPEAFF

D gene: .
J gene: TRBJ1-1
V gene: TRBV6-6
CDR3 protein: CASSKRGGTEAFF

D gene: .
J gene: TRBJ2-4
V gene: TRBV30
CDR3 protein: CAWSEGAVDIQYF

D gene: .
J gene: TRBJ1-4
V gene: TRBV29-1
CDR3 protein: CSVEGGTNEKLFF

D gene: TRBD2
J gene: TRBJ2-7
V gene: TRBV5-1
CDR3 protein: CASTWGGSYEQYF

D gene: .
J gene: TRBJ2-5
V gene: TRBV9
CDR3 protein: CASSPGGDRETQYF

D gene: .
J gene: TRBJ2-5
V gene: TRBV2
CDR3 protein: CASSVGGRQETQYF

D gene: .
J gene: TRBJ2-7
V gene: TRBV25-1
CDR3 protein: CASSGWLVDEQYF

D gene: TRBD2
J gene: TRBJ2-3
V gene: TRBV9
CDR3 protein: CASSEGLASTQYF

D gene: .
J gene: TRBJ2-3
V gene: TRBV27
CDR3 protein: CASSPLPTDTQYF

D gene: TRBD1
J gene: TRBJ1-2
V gene: TRBV5-6
CDR3 protein: CASRGVYRGTNEGGYTF

D gene: .
J gene: TRBJ2-3
V gene: TRBV5-1
CDR3 protein: CASSLAPSPTDTQYF